The next 20 T cell receptor beta chains were all read from a single sample in a study of cytomegalovirus exposure and HLA in healthy donors. The PCR ran on 60 Vbeta and 13 Jbeta primers. Libraries were prepared by immunoSEQ multiplex PCR; TCRdb keeps only in-frame clonotypes and omits some of them. The sample has 60,000 to 75,000 clones, around 73% seen once; the top ten hold roughly 5.3%. Sequenced sample: PBMCs. Receptor source: a man aged 45-60 years in good health and CMV-seronegative.

The rearrangement joins TRBV7-9 to TRBJ2-2, with a weak D call TRBD2 (5 bases). Germline CDR1 is SEHNR and CDR2 is FQNEAQ (reference sequence). The length of the CDR3 is 14 residues. V dropped 5 bases and J dropped 5 bases, with 12 bases sitting between them. The CDR3 DNA sequence: TGTGCCAGCAGCCCCCTCCCGGGGACCGGGGAGCTGTTTTTT. It specifies CASSPLPGTGELFF.

This rearrangement joins TRBV5-1 to TRBJ1-6, with 8 bases identical to TRBD1. The CDR3 is made up of 18 amino acids. Trimming removed 0 bases from V and 7 bases from J; junction bases left unmatched: 12. From germline, CDR1 is SGHRS and CDR2 YFSETQ. CDR3 nucleotide sequence: TGCGCCAGCAGCTTGGGAATAACGGACAGGGTTGTAAATTCACCCCTCCACTTT. Its translation is CASSLGITDRVVNSPLHF.

This clone was picked up a small number of times. V gene TRBV19 combines with J gene TRBJ2-6; possible D gene TRBD1, 6 bases. This CDR3 region has 15 residues. Trimming took off 8 bases at V and 0 bases at J, with 11 bases between the two ends. The germline V gene encodes CDR1 LNHDA and CDR2 SQIVND (reference sequence). CDR3 sequence: CASYPGHSGANVLTF. The DNA for the CDR3 is TGTGCCAGTTACCCGGGACACTCTGGGGCCAACGTCCTGACTTTC.

The rearrangement uses TRBV5-4 and TRBJ1-1, with D possibly being TRBD1 (5 bases). Germline V gene lookup returns CDR1 SGHNT and CDR2 YYREEE (reference sequence). The germline V and J ends were trimmed by 3 bases and 11 bases, with 17 bases remaining between them. The CDR3 totals 13 residues. Here the CDR3 reads CASSSDKEWIAFF. Here the CDR3 DNA reads TGTGCCAGCAGCTCGGACAAGGAATGGATTGCTTTCTTT.

This chain links TRBV30 with TRBJ1-1; D gene uncertain. V lost 3 bases to trimming and J lost 4 bases, with 9 bases between them. This CDR3 spans 12 amino acids. CDR1 and CDR2 from the germline V gene are GTSNPN and SVGIG (reference sequence). CDR3: CAWRIGSTEAFF. The CDR3 DNA follows: TGTGCCTGGAGGATAGGGAGCACTGAAGCTTTCTTT.

The J gene is TRBJ2-1, the V gene TRBV9, with a weak D call TRBD2 (6 bases). Germline CDR1 is SGDLS and CDR2 is YYNGEE. Trimming removed 0 bases at V and 0 bases at J, with 19 bases between. CDR3 length: 19 amino acids. The CDR3 loop is CASSVAQVSLGGSYNEQFF. In DNA form, the CDR3 reads TGTGCCAGCAGCGTAGCACAAGTGTCGTTGGGGGGCTCCTACAATGAGCAGTTCTTC.

The chain recombines TRBV7-2 with TRBJ1-3; a weak D match, TRBD1 (6 bases). The CDR3 length is 15 residues. Trimming removed 9 bases from V and 0 bases from J, with 15 bases in between. The germline V gene encodes CDR1 SGHTA and CDR2 FQGNSA. CDR3 in amino acids: CASTGHPSSGNTIYF. The CDR3 nucleotides are TGTGCCAGTACGGGACACCCCAGCTCTGGAAACACCATATATTTT. The full variable domain, completed using reference TRBV7-2 and TRBJ1-3, is GAGVSQSPSNKVTEKGKDVELRCDPISGHTALYWYRQSLGQGLEFLIYFQGNSAPDKSGLPSDRFSAERTGGSVSTLTIQRTQQEDSAVYLCASTGHPSSGNTIYFGEGSWLTVV.

The J gene is TRBJ2-5, the V gene TRBV7-9; 7 positions match TRBD2. Germline V gene sequence: CDR1 SEHNR, CDR2 FQNEAQ (reference sequence). This CDR3 region has 15 residues. V shed 6 bases and J 5 bases; nucleotides not matched to a gene: 12. The CDR3 region has the DNA TGTGCCAGCAGTCCACCTTTGGGGGAGGGGGAGACCCAGTACTTC. It specifies CASSPPLGEGETQYF.

The rearrangement links TRBV30 to TRBJ2-5, with a weak D call TRBD1 (5 bases). Per germline, CDR1 GTSNPN and CDR2 SVGIG (reference sequence). CDR3 length: 14 residues. V lost 1 base, J lost 2 bases, and 11 bases lay in between. CDR3 loop: CAWSEGHDQETQYF. For the CDR3, the DNA is TGTGCCTGGAGTGAAGGACATGATCAAGAGACCCAGTACTTC.

The rearrangement links TRBV9 to TRBJ2-3, with 13 nucleotides matching TRBD2. This CDR3 has 16 residues. The J segment lost 6 bases and the V segment lost 3 bases, leaving 7 bases of the junction unmatched. The germline gives CDR1 SGDLS, CDR2 YYNGEE. The CDR3 DNA is TGTGCCAGCAGCGCTGGGACTAGCGGGGAATGGGATACGCAGTATTTT. Translating it yields CASSAGTSGEWDTQYF.

V is TRBV6-5 and J is TRBJ1-6, with D perhaps matching TRBD1 (6 bases). This CDR3 is built from 15 residues. The germline gives CDR1 MNHEY, CDR2 SVGAGI. Trimming cost V 6 bases and J 4 bases, with 13 bases left between them. CDR3 region: CASSRDTLYNSPLHF. CDR3 DNA sequence: TGTGCCAGCAGCCGGGACACTCTATATAATTCACCCCTCCACTTT.

Worth noting for this clone: An end of the junction differs from the germline gene, which may be a read error. The J gene is TRBJ1-1, the V gene TRBV5-6; D may be TRBD1 (5 bases). In germline, CDR1 is SGHDT, CDR2 YYEEEE. The CDR3 spans 15 residues. CDR3 protein: CASGLVGGGNTEAFF. For the CDR3, the DNA is TGTGCCAGCGGCTTGGTTGGGGGAGGGAACACTGAAGCTTTCTTT.

Concerning this clone: One end of the junction varies from germline; a read error may be responsible. The V and J genes are TRBV7-9 and TRBJ1-6, with a tentative D call TRBD1 (5 bases). Germline CDR1 reads SEHNR; CDR2 reads FQNEAQ (reference sequence). CDR3 length: 15 amino acids. CDR3 loop: CSSSSPGLGGSPLHF. In DNA form, the CDR3 reads TGTTCCAGCAGCTCGCCGGGACTTGGAGGCTCACCCCTCCACTTT.

This chain uses TRBV7-3 with TRBJ2-7, with D possibly being TRBD2 (6 bases). Trimming stripped 2 bases from V and 4 bases from J, with 15 bases between. The CDR3 is 15 residues long. Germline assignment: CDR1 SGHTA and CDR2 FQGTGA. The CDR3 DNA follows: TGTGCCAGCAGCTTATTTGGTGGGGCGGGGTACGAGCAGTACTTC. Translating it yields CASSLFGGAGYEQYF.

The gene calls are TRBV5-5 and TRBJ1-1; unclear D gene. CDR3 size: 13 residues. CDR1 is SGHKS, CDR2 YYEKEE, per germline (reference sequence). The V end was cut by 1 base, the J end by 1 base, with 5 bases between. CDR3 amino acids: CASSLRGNTEAFF. The CDR3 DNA reads as TGTGCCAGCAGCTTGAGAGGGAACACTGAAGCTTTCTTT.

In this sample, this clone turned up a few times. The chain uses TRBV6-1 and TRBJ2-7; D is possibly TRBD1 (6 bases). V was pared by 3 bases and J by 5 bases, with 23 bases between. Germline CDR1 is MNHNS and CDR2 is SASEGT. The length of the CDR3 is 17 residues. In nucleotides, the CDR3 is TGTGCCAGCAGTGACGGCCGGCGGCGAGGGGGATACCACGAGCAGTACTTC. Its translation: CASSDGRRRGGYHEQYF.

The chain links TRBV7-9 to TRBJ2-7; TRBD2 aligns across 12 bases. Germline V gene lookup returns CDR1 SEHNR and CDR2 FQNEAQ (reference sequence). CDR3 length: 14 amino acids. J was trimmed by 7 bases and V by 2 bases; bases with no gene match: 3. The CDR3 loop is CASSLLAGGDEQYF. The CDR3 DNA is TGTGCCAGCAGCTTACTAGCGGGGGGGGATGAGCAGTACTTC.

The V call is TRBV5-4, the J call TRBJ2-2, with 12 bases aligning to TRBD2. Germline CDR1 reads SGHNT; CDR2 reads YYREEE (reference sequence). The trim removed 9 bases at V and 6 bases at J, leaving 9 bases unmatched. CDR3 length equals 15 residues. CDR3 in DNA: TGTGCCACAACAACTAGCGGGGGGAGGGCCGGGGAGCTGTTTTTT. Translated: CATTTSGGRAGELFF.

The V and J genes are TRBV10-1 and TRBJ2-1; D is undetermined. V was pared by 0 bases and J by 2 bases, with 17 bases between. The CDR3 covers 18 residues. CDR1 and CDR2 (germline): WNHNN, SYGVQD (reference sequence). CDR3 DNA: TGCGCCAGCAGTGAGTCCCCACAGACCAGCTCTCCCTACAATGAGCAGTTCTTC. Its translation is CASSESPQTSSPYNEQFF.

This clone was picked up a small number of times. The V call is TRBV5-6, the J call TRBJ2-3; D is unclear. This CDR3 region has 15 residues. V lost 2 bases, J lost 0 bases, and 10 bases lay in between. Looked up from germline, CDR1 is SGHDT and CDR2 is YYEEEE. DNA of the CDR3: TGTGCCAGCAGCTTCAGTTCCTCTAGCACAGATACGCAGTATTTT. This sequence encodes CASSFSSSSTDTQYF.